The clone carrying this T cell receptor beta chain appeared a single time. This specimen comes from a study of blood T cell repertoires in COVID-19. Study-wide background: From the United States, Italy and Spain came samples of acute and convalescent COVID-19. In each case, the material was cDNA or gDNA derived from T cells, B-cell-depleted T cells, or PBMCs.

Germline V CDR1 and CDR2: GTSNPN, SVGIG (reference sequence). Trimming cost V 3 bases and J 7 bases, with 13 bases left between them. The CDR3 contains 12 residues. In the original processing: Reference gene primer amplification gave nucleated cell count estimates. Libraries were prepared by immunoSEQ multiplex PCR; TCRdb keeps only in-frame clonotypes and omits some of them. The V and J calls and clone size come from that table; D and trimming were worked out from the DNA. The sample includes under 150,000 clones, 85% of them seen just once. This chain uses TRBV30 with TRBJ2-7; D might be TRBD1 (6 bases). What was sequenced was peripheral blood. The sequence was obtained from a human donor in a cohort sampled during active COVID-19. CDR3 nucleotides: TGTGCCTGGAGCCCCCAGGGGCTGGAGCAGTACTTC. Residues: CAWSPQGLEQYF.